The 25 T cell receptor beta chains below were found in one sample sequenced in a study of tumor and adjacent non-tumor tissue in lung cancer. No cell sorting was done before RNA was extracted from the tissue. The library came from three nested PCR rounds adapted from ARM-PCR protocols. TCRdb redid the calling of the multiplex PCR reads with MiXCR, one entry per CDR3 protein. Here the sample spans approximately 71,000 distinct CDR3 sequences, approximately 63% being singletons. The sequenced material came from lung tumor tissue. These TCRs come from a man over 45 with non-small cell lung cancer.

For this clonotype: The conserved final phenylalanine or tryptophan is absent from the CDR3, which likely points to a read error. The CDR3 reads CASRERQENSYEQYL. The CDR3 region has the DNA TGTGCCAGCAGGGAGCGACAGGAGAACTCCTACGAGCAGTACTTA. The rearrangement uses TRBV5-5 and TRBJ2-7, with D tentatively TRBD1 (6 bases). The CDR3 totals 15 residues. Germline V gene lookup returns CDR1 SGHKS and CDR2 YYEKEE (reference sequence). Trimming cost V 5 bases and J 0 bases, with 15 bases left between them.

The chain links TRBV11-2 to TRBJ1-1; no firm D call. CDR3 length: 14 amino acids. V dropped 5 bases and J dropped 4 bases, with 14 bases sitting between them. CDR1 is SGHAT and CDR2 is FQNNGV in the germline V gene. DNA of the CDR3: TGTGCCAGCAGCCCAAGTGTGCCGGGCACTGAAGCTTTCTTT. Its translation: CASSPSVPGTEAFF.

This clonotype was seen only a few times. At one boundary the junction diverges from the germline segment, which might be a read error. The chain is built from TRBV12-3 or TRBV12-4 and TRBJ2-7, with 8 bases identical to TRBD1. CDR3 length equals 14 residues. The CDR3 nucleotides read TGTGCCAGCAGCCCCGGACAGGGTGTCAACGAGCGGTACTTC. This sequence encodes CASSPGQGVNERYF.

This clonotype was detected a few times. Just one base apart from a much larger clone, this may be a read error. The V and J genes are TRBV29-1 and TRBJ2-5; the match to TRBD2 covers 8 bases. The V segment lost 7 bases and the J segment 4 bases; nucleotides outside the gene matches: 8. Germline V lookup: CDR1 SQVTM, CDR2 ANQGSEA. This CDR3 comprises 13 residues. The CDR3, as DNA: TGCAGCGGGGGACTAGTGGGAGGAGAGACCCAGTACTTC. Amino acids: CSGGLVGGETQYF.

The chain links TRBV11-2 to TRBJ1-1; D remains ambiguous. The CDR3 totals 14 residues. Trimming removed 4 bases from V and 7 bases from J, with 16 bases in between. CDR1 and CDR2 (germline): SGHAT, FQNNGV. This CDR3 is CASSSSEPPYEAFF. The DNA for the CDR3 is TGTGCCAGCAGCTCCTCAGAACCACCATATGAAGCTTTCTTT.

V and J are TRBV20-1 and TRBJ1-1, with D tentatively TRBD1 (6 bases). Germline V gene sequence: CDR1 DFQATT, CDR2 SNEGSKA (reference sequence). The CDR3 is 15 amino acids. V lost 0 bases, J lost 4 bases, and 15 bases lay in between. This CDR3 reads CSAREVGRGGTEAFF. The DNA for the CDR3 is TGCAGTGCTAGAGAGGTGGGCAGAGGGGGCACTGAAGCTTTCTTT.

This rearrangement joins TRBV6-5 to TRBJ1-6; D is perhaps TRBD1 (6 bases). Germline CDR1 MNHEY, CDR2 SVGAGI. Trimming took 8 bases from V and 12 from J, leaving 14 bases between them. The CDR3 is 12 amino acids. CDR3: CASVVRGLPLHF. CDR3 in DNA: TGTGCCAGCGTGGTCAGGGGTCTACCCCTCCACTTT.

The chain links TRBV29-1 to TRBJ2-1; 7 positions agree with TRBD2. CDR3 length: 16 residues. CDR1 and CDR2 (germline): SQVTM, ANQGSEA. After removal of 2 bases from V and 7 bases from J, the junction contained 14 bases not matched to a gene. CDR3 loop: CSVELFLAGERNEQFF. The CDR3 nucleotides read TGCAGCGTTGAACTGTTTCTGGCGGGAGAAAGGAATGAGCAGTTCTTC.

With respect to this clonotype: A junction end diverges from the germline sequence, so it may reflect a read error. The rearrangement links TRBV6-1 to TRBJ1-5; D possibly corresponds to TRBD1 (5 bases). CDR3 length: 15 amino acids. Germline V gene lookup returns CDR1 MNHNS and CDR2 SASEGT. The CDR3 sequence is CASREAGDSNQPQHF. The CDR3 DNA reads TGTGCCAGCAGAGAAGCGGGGGATAGCAATCAGCCCCAGCATTTT.

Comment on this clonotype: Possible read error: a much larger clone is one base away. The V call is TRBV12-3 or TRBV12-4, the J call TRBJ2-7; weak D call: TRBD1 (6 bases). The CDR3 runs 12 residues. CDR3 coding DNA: TGTACCAGCAGGCGTACAGGGAACGAGCAGTACTTC. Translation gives CTSRRTGNEQYF.

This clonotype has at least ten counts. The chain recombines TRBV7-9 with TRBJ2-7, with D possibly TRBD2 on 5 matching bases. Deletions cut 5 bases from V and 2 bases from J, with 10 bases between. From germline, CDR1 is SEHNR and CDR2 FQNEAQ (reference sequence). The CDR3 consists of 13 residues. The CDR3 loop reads CASSPTGTYEQYF. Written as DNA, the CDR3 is TGTGCCAGCAGCCCGACGGGAACCTACGAGCAGTACTTC.

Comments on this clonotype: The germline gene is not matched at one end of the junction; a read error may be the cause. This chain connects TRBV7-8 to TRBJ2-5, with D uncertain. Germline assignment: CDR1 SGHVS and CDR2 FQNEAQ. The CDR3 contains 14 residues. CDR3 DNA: TGTACCAGCAGCTTAGTCCGGATAGGGGAGACCCAGTACTTC. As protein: CTSSLVRIGETQYF.

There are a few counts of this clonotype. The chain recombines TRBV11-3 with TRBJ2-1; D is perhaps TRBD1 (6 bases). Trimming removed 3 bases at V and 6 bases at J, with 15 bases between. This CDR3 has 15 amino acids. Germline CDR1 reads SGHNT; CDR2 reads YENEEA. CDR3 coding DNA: TGTGCCAGCAGCTTTGGTCCTAAAGGGGGCAATGAGCAGTTCTTC. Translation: CASSFGPKGGNEQFF.

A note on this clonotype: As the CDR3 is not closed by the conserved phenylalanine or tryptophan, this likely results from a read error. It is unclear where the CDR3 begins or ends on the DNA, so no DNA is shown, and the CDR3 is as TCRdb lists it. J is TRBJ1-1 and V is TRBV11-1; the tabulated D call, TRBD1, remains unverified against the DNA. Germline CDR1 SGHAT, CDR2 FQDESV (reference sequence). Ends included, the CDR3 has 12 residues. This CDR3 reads CASSLEGSEASY.

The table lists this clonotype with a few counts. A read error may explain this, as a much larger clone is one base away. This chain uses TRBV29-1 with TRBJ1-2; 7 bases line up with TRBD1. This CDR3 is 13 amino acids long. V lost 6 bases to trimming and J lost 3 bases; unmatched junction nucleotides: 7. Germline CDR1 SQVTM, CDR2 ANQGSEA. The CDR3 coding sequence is TGCAGCGTAGGGGACAGCTTGGACTATGGCTACACCTTC. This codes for CSVGDSLDYGYTF.

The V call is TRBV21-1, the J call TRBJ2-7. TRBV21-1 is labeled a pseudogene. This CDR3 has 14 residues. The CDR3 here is CASSISASYYEQYF. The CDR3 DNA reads TGTGCCAGCAGCATATCAGCCAGCTACTACGAGCAGTACTTC.

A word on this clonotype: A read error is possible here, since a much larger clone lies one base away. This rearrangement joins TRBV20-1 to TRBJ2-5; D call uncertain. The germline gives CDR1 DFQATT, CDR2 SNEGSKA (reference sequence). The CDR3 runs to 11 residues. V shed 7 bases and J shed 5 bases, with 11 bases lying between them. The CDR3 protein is CSVNKVETQYF. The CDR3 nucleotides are TGCAGTGTTAATAAAGTCGAGACCCAGTACTTC.

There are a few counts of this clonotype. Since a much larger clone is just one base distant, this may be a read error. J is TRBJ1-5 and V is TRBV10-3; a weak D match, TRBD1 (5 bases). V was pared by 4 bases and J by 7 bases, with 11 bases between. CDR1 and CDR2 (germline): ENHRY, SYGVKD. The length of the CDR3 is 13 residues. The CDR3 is CAISGRDMQPQHF. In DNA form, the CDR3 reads TGTGCCATCAGTGGCAGGGATATGCAGCCCCAGCATTTT.

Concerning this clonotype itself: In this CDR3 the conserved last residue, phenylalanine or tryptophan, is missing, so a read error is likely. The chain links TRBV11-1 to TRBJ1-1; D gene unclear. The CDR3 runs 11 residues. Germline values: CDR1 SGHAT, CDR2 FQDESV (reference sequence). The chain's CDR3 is CASSLPGEAFL. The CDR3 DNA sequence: TGCGCCAGCAGCTTACCAGGAGAAGCTTTCCTT.

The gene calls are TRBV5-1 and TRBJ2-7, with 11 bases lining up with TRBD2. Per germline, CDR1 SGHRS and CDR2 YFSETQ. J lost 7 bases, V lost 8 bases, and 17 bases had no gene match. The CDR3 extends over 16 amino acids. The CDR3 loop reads CARSPTLAGGPREQYF. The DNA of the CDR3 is TGCGCCAGAAGTCCAACGCTAGCGGGAGGCCCCCGGGAGCAGTACTTC.

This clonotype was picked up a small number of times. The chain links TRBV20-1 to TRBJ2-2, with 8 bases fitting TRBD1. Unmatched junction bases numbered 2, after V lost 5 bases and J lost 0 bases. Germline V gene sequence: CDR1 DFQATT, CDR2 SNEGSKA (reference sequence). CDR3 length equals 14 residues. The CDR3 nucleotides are TGCAGTGCTCGACAGGGGTCGAACACCGGGGAGCTGTTTTTT. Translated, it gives CSARQGSNTGELFF.

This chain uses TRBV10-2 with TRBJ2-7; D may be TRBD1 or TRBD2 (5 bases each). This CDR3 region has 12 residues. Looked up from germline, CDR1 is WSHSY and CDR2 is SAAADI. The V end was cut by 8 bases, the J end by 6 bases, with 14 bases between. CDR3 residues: CASGPTRGEQYF. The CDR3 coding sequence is TGCGCCAGCGGTCCCACGAGGGGCGAGCAGTACTTC.

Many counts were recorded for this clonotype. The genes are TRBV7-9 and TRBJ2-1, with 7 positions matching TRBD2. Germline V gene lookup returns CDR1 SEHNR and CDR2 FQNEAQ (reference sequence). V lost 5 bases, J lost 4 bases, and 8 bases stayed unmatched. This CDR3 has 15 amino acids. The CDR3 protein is CASSRMLAVYNEQFF. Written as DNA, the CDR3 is TGTGCCAGCAGCCGCATGCTAGCGGTATACAATGAGCAGTTCTTC.

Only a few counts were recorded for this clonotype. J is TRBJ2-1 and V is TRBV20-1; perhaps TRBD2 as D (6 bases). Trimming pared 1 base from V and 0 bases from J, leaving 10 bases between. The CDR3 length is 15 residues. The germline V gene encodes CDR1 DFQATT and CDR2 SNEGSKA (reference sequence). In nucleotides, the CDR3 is TGCAGTGCTAGAGGGGGGAGGAGCTCCTACAATGAGCAGTTCTTC. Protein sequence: CSARGGRSSYNEQFF.

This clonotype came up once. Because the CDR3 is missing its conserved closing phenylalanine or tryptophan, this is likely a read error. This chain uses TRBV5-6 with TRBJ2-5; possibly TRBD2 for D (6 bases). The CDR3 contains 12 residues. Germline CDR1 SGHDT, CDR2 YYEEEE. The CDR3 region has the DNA TGTGCCAGCAGGCGACTAGGAGAGATCCAGTACTTA. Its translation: CASRRLGEIQYL.